Listed here are 20 T cell receptor beta chains from one sample, sequenced in a study of control samples from healthy donors and cancer patients. TCRdb's table, derived via immunoSEQ multiplex PCR, lists solely in-frame clones and lacks some. The sample lists tens of thousands of clones; roughly nine tenths were seen once. Sequences were obtained from PBMCs. Receptors originate from a man between 35 and 55 years old with colorectal cancer.

CDR3 protein: CASSGVGVRTGELFF. CDR3 bases: TGTGCCAGCAGCGGGGTAGGGGTTAGGACCGGGGAGCTGTTTTTT. The chain has TRBV9 and TRBJ2-2; D possibly corresponds to TRBD1 (5 bases). Germline-derived CDR1 and CDR2 are SGDLS and YYNGEE. The CDR3 totals 15 residues. V lost 3 bases and J 5 bases, leaving 14 bases between the germline ends.

The genes are TRBV30 and TRBJ2-3, with 14 bases that match TRBD2. This CDR3 region has 13 residues. Germline trimming cut 7 bases from V and 5 bases from J; bases unmatched to any gene: 2. CDR1 is GTSNPN, CDR2 SVGIG, per germline (reference sequence). Here the CDR3 reads CASGLAGGDTQYF. CDR3 in DNA: TGTGCCTCTGGACTAGCGGGAGGAGATACGCAGTATTTT.

The count of this clone is one. The rearrangement joins TRBV2 to TRBJ1-6; 7 nucleotides match TRBD1. V was clipped by 4 bases and J by 5 bases; unmatched bases: 8. Germline CDR1 SNHLY, CDR2 FYNNEI. This CDR3 is 16 amino acids long. The CDR3 loop reads CASSGGQLLNNSPLHF. The CDR3 region has the DNA TGTGCCAGCAGTGGGGGACAGCTCCTCAATAATTCACCCCTCCACTTT.

This chain uses TRBV24-1 with TRBJ2-3; D is ambiguous. In germline, CDR1 is KGHDR, CDR2 SFDVKD. The V end was cut by 2 bases, the J end by 5 bases, with 4 bases between. CDR3 length: 12 amino acids. CDR3 in DNA: TGTGCCACCAGTGATTCTAGAGATACGCAGTATTTT. This sequence encodes CATSDSRDTQYF.

The chain is built from TRBV11-2 and TRBJ2-1; TRBD2 matches at 13 bases. The trim removed 5 bases at V and 2 bases at J, leaving 6 bases unmatched. Germline V gene sequence: CDR1 SGHAT, CDR2 FQNNGV. The CDR3 is made up of 17 amino acids. The CDR3 DNA sequence: TGTGCCAGCAGCCCAAAGGGGACTAGCGGGACCTACAATGAGCAGTTCTTC. It is translated as CASSPKGTSGTYNEQFF.

V and J are TRBV6-5 and TRBJ1-1; D remains ambiguous. CDR3 length: 13 amino acids. Per the germline V gene, CDR1 is MNHEY and CDR2 is SVGAGI. The V end was cut by 1 base, the J end by 3 bases, with 6 bases between. The CDR3 spells CASSYWSDTEAFF. The CDR3 DNA reads TGTGCCAGCAGTTACTGGTCGGACACTGAAGCTTTCTTT.

The chain is built from TRBV27 and TRBJ2-7; no clear D. V was trimmed by 5 bases and J by 2 bases, leaving 16 bases between them. This CDR3 has 15 amino acids. The germline gives CDR1 MNHEY, CDR2 SMNVEV (reference sequence). Here the CDR3 DNA reads TGTGCCAGCAGTAATAAATGGACGGTTACCTACGAGCAGTACTTC. Protein product: CASSNKWTVTYEQYF.

In nucleotides, the CDR3 is TGTGCCAGCAGTTTAGGACCTGCGGCGAACGCACCCCTCCACTTT. Protein sequence: CASSLGPAANAPLHF. The chain carries TRBV27 and TRBJ1-6; D not certain. CDR3 length equals 15 residues. Germline CDR1 reads MNHEY; CDR2 reads SMNVEV (reference sequence). The V and J ends lost 2 bases and 11 bases respectively, with 16 bases between them.

The CDR3 here is CASSDGGKGYEQYF. Here the CDR3 DNA reads TGCGCCAGCAGTGATGGCGGGAAGGGCTACGAGCAGTACTTC. The rearrangement uses TRBV10-1 and TRBJ2-7; a possible D gene is TRBD2 (6 bases). Germline V lookup: CDR1 WNHNN, CDR2 SYGVQD (reference sequence). The CDR3 consists of 14 residues. V was pared by 3 bases and J by 3 bases, with 12 bases between.

The V and J genes are TRBV5-4 and TRBJ1-2, with 9 nucleotides matching TRBD1. V trimming: 4 bases; J trimming: 2 bases; junction bases outside the gene matches: 9. Germline V CDR1 and CDR2: SGHNT, YYREEE (reference sequence). The CDR3 has 16 amino acids. The CDR3 bases are TGTGCCAGCAGCAAAGACCGGGACAGGGTAAACTATGGCTACACCTTC. It encodes CASSKDRDRVNYGYTF. Filled out from reference TRBV5-4 and TRBJ1-2, the complete variable domain reads ETGVTQSPTHLIKTRGQQVTLRCSSQSGHNTVSWYQQALGQGPQFIFQYYREEENGRGNFPPRFSGLQFPNYSSELNVNALELDDSALYLCASSKDRDRVNYGYTFGSGTRLTVV.

The chain is built from TRBV5-8 and TRBJ1-1; 8 bases align to TRBD1. From germline, CDR1 is SGHTS and CDR2 YDEGEE. The CDR3 has 14 residues. The ends lost 7 bases at V and 1 base at J; junction bases unmatched: 6. The CDR3 DNA reads TGTGCCAGCGCATGGGGGACAGGGAACACTGAAGCTTTCTTT. Translation: CASAWGTGNTEAFF.

The genes are TRBV12-3 or TRBV12-4 and TRBJ2-5, with 7 bases identical to TRBD1. V lost 5 bases and J lost 4; bases outside the gene matches: 4. This CDR3 contains 13 residues. CDR3 bases: TGTGCCAGCAGTAGGGACAGTCTAGAGACCCAGTACTTC. Amino acid sequence: CASSRDSLETQYF.

CDR3 protein: CASSLGGLYEQYF. The DNA for the CDR3 is TGTGCCAGCAGCTTAGGAGGGCTCTACGAGCAGTACTTC. This chain uses TRBV7-9 with TRBJ2-7; perhaps TRBD2 as D (5 bases). V lost 1 base, J lost 3 bases, and 7 bases lay in between. The germline CDR1 and CDR2 sequences are SEHNR and FQNEAQ (reference sequence). The CDR3 length is 13 residues.

The chain links TRBV9 to TRBJ1-1, with D perhaps matching TRBD1 (5 bases). The CDR3 extends over 14 amino acids. Between the trimmed V and J ends, which lost 2 bases and 4 bases, there was a span of 12 bases. Germline values: CDR1 SGDLS, CDR2 YYNGEE. The CDR3: CASSVSTGRTEAFF. In nucleotides, the CDR3 is TGTGCCAGCAGCGTCAGTACAGGACGCACTGAAGCTTTCTTT.

The V gene is TRBV2, the J gene TRBJ2-7; maybe TRBD1 (5 bases). This CDR3 has 14 residues. The V and J ends lost 3 bases and 3 bases respectively, with 12 bases between them. CDR1 SNHLY and CDR2 FYNNEI come from the germline V gene. The CDR3 is CASSDPDRSYEQYF. For the CDR3, the DNA is TGTGCCAGCAGTGATCCCGACAGAAGCTACGAGCAGTACTTC.

The V and J genes are TRBV30 and TRBJ2-7; TRBD1 aligns across 9 bases. V gave up 2 bases and J gave up 4 bases; unmatched junction bases: 6. This CDR3 contains 14 residues. Germline V gene lookup returns CDR1 GTSNPN and CDR2 SVGIG (reference sequence). CDR3 nucleotide sequence: TGTGCCTGGAGTTCCGGGACAGGGACTTACGAGCAGTACTTC. This codes for CAWSSGTGTYEQYF. The whole variable domain, filled in from reference TRBV30 and TRBJ2-7, reads SQTIHQWPATLVQPVGSPLSLECTVEGTSNPNLYWYRQAAGRGLQLLFYSVGIGQISSEVPQNLSASRPQDRQFILSSKKLLLSDSGFYLCAWSSGTGTYEQYFGPGTRLTVT.

The genes are TRBV4-1 and TRBJ2-7; 8 bases match TRBD1. Per the germline V gene, CDR1 is MGHRA and CDR2 is YSYEKL. The CDR3 contains 16 residues. After removal of 4 bases from V and 6 bases from J, the junction contained 14 bases not matched to a gene. As DNA, the CDR3 is TGCGCCAGCAGCCCATTTCCCCGGGACAGGTTGGGCGAGCAGTACTTC. This translates into CASSPFPRDRLGEQYF.

The rearrangement uses TRBV20-1 and TRBJ1-1; tentative D call: TRBD1 (5 bases). Per germline, CDR1 DFQATT and CDR2 SNEGSKA (reference sequence). V gave up 3 bases and J gave up 1 base, with 12 bases separating them. CDR3 length equals 14 residues. CDR3 loop: CSASGEGTNTEAFF. DNA for the CDR3: TGCAGTGCTAGTGGAGAGGGGACGAACACTGAAGCTTTCTTT.

The gene calls are TRBV7-9 and TRBJ2-3; TRBD2 matches 12 bases. V was pared by 5 bases and J by 2 bases, with 5 bases of the junction left unmatched. Germline lookup yields CDR1 SEHNR and CDR2 FQNEAQ (reference sequence). CDR3 length: 16 amino acids. In DNA form, the CDR3 reads TGTGCCAGCAGCCAGGGGACTAGCGGGTACACAGATACGCAGTATTTT. This encodes CASSQGTSGYTDTQYF.

This clone is classed as medium-sized (0.01 to 0.1%). This chain joins TRBV7-2 and TRBJ2-2; a possible D gene is TRBD2 (6 bases). From germline, CDR1 is SGHTA and CDR2 FQGNSA. The V end was cut by 3 bases, the J end by 7 bases, with 15 bases between. The CDR3 runs to 15 residues. CDR3 DNA: TGTGCCAGCAGCTTTGTGTATGGAGGGGACGGGGAGCTGTTTTTT. This encodes CASSFVYGGDGELFF. Using reference TRBV7-2 and TRBJ2-2 for the parts outside the CDR3, the full variable domain is GAGVSQSPSNKVTEKGKDVELRCDPISGHTALYWYRQSLGQGLEFLIYFQGNSAPDKSGLPSDRFSAERTGGSVSTLTIQRTQQEDSAVYLCASSFVYGGDGELFFGEGSRLTVL.